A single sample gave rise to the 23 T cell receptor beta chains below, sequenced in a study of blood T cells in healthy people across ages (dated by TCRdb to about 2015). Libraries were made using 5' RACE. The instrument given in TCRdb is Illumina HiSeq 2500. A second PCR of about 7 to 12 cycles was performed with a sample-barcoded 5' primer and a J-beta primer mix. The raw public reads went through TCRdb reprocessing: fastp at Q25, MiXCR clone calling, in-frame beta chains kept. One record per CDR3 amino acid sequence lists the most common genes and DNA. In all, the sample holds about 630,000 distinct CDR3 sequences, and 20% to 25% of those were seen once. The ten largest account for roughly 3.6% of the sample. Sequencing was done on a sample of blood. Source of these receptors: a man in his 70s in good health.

The CDR3 DNA sequence: TGTGCCAGCAGTTTACAACCTAACAGGGGGCGCGGTGAAAAACTGTTTTTT. This codes for CASSLQPNRGRGEKLFF. The J gene is TRBJ1-4, the V gene TRBV27; TRBD1 matches 9 bases. Germline V gives CDR1 MNHEY, CDR2 SMNVEV (reference sequence). The ends lost 2 bases at V and 7 bases at J; junction bases unmatched: 11. The CDR3 loop spans 17 amino acids.

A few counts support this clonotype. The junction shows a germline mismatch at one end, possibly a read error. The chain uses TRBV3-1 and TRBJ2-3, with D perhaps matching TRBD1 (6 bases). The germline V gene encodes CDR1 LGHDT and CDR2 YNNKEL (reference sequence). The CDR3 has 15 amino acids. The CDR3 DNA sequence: TGCGCCAGCAGCTTGGAGGCCAGGGGAACAGATACGCAGTATTTT. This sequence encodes CASSLEARGTDTQYF.

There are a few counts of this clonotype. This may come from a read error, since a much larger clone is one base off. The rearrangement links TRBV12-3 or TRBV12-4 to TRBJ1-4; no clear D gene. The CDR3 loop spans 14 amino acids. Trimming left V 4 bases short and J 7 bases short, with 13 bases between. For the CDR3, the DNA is TGTGCCAGCAGTTGGAAGGAAGCAAGTGAAAAACTGTTTTTT. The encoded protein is CASSWKEASEKLFF.

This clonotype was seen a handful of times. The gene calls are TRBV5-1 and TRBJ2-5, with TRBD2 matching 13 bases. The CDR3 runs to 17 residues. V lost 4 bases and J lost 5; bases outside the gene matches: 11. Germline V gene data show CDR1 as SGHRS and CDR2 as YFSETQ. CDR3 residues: CASSLGLAGDRRETQYF. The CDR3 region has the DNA TGCGCCAGCAGCCTCGGACTAGCGGGAGATCGGCGGGAGACCCAGTACTTC.

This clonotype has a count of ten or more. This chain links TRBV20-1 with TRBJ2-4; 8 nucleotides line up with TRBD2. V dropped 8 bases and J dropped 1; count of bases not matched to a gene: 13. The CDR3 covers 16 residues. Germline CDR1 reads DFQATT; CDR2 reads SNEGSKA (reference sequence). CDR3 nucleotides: TGCAGTACCACCCCCGAGCGGGAGATTGCCAAAAACATTCAGTACTTC. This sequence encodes CSTTPEREIAKNIQYF.

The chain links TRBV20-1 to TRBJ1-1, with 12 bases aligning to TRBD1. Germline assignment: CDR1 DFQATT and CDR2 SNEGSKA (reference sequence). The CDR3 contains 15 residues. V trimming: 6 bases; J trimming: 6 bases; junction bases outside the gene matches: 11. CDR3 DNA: TGCAGTGCAAGGGACAGGGGGCGCCTGTCGTCTGAAGCTTTCTTT. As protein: CSARDRGRLSSEAFF.

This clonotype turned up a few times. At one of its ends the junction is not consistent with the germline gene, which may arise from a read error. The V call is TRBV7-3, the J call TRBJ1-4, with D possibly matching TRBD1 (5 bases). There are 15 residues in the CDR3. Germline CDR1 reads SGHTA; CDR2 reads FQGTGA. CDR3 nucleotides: TGTACCAGCAGCTTACCAGGGCAGGGTAATGAAAAACTGTTTTTT. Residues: CTSSLPGQGNEKLFF.

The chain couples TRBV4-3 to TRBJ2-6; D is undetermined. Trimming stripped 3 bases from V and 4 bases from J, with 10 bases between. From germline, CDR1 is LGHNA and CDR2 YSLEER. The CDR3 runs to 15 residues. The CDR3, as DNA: TGCGCCAGCAGCCAGGGAAGGGTCGGGGCCAACGTCCTGACTTTC. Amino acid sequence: CASSQGRVGANVLTF.

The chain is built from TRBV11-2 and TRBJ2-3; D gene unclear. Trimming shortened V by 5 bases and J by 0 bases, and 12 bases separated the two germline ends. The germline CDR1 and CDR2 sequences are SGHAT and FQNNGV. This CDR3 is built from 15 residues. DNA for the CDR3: TGTGCCAGCAGCGTCAGACTGCCAAGCACAGATACGCAGTATTTT. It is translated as CASSVRLPSTDTQYF.

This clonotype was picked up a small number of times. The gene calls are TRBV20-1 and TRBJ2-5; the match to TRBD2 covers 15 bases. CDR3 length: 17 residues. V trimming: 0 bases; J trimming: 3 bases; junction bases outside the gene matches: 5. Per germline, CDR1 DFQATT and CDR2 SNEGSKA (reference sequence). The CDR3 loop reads CSARDWRTSGREETQYF. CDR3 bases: TGCAGTGCTAGAGATTGGAGGACTAGCGGGAGGGAAGAGACCCAGTACTTC.

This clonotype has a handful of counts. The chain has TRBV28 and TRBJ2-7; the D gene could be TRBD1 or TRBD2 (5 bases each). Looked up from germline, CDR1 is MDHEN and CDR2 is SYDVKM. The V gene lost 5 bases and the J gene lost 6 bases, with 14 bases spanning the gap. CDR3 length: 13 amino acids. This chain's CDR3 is CASSPGPRAEQYF. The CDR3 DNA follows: TGTGCCAGCAGTCCGGGACCGCGAGCCGAGCAGTACTTC.

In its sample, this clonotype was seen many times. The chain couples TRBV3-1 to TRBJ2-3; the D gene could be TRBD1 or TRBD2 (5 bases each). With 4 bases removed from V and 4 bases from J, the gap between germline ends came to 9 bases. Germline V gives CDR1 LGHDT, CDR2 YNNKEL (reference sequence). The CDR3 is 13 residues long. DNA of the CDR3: TGTGCCAGCAGCCTTGGGACGGCAGATACGCAGTATTTT. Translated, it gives CASSLGTADTQYF.

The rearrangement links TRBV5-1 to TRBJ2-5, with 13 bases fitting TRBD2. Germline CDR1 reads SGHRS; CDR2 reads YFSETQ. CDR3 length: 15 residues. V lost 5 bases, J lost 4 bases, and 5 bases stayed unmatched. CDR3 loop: CASSPTSGGSETQYF. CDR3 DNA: TGCGCCAGCAGTCCGACTAGCGGGGGGTCAGAGACCCAGTACTTC.

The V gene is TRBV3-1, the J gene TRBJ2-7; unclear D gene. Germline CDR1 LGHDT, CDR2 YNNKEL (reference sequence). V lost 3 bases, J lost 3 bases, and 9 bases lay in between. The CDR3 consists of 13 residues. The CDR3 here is CASSHFSGYEQYF. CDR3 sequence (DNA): TGTGCCAGCAGCCATTTCTCCGGCTACGAGCAGTACTTC.

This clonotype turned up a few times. The CDR3 nucleotides are TGTGCCAGCTTTTCTGGGACATTAAACACCGGGGAGCTGTTTTTT. It specifies CASFSGTLNTGELFF. The rearrangement joins TRBV6-5 to TRBJ2-2; D is perhaps TRBD1 (6 bases). Trimming shortened V by 8 bases and J by 2 bases, and 15 bases separated the two germline ends. The germline CDR1 and CDR2 sequences are MNHEY and SVGAGI. The CDR3 totals 15 residues.

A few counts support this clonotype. The chain's CDR3 is CASSFGGEVEETQYF. The CDR3 DNA sequence: TGTGCCAGCAGTTTCGGGGGTGAGGTAGAAGAGACCCAGTACTTC. J is TRBJ2-5 and V is TRBV12-3 or TRBV12-4; TRBD2 is a possible D gene (6 bases). The CDR3 totals 15 residues. V was cut by 3 bases and J by 3 bases, with 14 bases left in between.

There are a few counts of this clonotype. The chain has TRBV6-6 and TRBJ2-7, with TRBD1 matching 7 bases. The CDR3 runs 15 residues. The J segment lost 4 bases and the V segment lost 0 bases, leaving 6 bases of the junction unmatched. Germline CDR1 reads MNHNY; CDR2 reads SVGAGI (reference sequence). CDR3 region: CASSYSTGLHYEQYF. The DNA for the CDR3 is TGTGCCAGCAGTTACTCGACAGGGTTGCATTACGAGCAGTACTTC.

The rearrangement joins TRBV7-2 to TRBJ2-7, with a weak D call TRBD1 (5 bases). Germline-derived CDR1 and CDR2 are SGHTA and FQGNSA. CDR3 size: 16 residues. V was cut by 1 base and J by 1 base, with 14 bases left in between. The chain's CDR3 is CASSLEGNSASYEQYF. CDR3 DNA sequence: TGTGCCAGCAGCTTAGAGGGGAATTCAGCGTCCTACGAGCAGTACTTC.

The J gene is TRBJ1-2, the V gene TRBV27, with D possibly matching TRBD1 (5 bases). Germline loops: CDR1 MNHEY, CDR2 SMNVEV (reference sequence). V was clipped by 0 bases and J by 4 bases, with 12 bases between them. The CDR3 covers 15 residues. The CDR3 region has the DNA TGTGCCAGCAGTTTATCGGGGGAAATGGGCTATGGCTACACCTTC. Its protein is CASSLSGEMGYGYTF.

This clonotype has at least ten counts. The CDR3 bases are TGTGCCAGCAGCGTTACAGGGGGCGTTAGCAACGAGCAGTACTTC. Translating it yields CASSVTGGVSNEQYF. The chain has TRBV7-8 and TRBJ2-7; 9 positions agree with TRBD1. CDR1 and CDR2 from the germline V gene are SGHVS and FQNEAQ. After removal of 5 bases from V and 5 bases from J, the junction contained 10 bases not matched to a gene. There are 15 residues in the CDR3.

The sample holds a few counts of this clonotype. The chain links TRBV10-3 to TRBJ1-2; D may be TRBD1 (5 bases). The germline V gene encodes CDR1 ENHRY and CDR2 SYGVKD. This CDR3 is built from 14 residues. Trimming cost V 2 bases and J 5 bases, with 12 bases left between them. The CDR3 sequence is CAISEDKDTYGYTF. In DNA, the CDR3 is TGTGCCATCAGTGAGGATAAGGACACTTATGGCTACACCTTC.

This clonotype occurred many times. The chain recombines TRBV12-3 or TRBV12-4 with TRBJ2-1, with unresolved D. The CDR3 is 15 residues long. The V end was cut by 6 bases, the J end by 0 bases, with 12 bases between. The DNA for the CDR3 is TGTGCCAGCAGAGCTGACGTTAGCTCCTACAATGAGCAGTTCTTC. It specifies CASRADVSSYNEQFF.

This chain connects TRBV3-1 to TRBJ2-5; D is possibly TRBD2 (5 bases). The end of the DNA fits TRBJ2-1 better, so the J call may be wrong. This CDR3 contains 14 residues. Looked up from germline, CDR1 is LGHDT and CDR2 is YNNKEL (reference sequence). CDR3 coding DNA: TGTGCCAGCAGCCCCGCGAACGGGGACAATGAGCAGTTCTTC. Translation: CASSPANGDNEQFF.